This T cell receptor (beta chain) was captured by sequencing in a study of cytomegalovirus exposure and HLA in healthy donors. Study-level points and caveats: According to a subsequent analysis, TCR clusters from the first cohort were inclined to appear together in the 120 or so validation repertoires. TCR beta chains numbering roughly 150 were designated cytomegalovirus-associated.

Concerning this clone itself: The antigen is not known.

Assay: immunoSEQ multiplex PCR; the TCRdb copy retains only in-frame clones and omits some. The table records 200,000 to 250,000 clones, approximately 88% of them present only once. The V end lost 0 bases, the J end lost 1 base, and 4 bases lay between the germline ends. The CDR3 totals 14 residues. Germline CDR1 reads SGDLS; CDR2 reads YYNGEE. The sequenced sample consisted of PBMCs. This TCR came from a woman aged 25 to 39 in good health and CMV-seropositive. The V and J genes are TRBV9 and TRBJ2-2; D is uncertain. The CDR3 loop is CASSVAVNTGELFF. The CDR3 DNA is TGTGCCAGCAGCGTAGCGGTGAACACCGGGGAGCTGTTTTTT.